This T cell receptor beta chain originates from a study of cytomegalovirus exposure and HLA in healthy donors. Study-level results: The majority of TCR sequences were rare, yet some public TCRs appeared in many donors. Later analysis found that TCR beta chains associated with HLA were more clonally expanded than other, equally common chains.

This clone was detected once. No antigen is known for it. This specimen includes other DNA sequences encoding the same CDR3. PCR was performed using 60 Vbeta and 13 Jbeta primers. TCRdb's table, derived via immunoSEQ multiplex PCR, lists solely in-frame clones and lacks some. There are 200,000 to 250,000 clones in the sample; 70% to 90% occur only once, and over 1% lies in the top ten. The J segment lost 6 bases and the V segment lost 2 bases, leaving 5 bases of the junction unmatched. Looked up from germline, CDR1 is WSHSY and CDR2 is SAAADI. This CDR3 has 15 amino acids. Sequencing was performed on PBMCs. This TCR came from a human donor in good health. This chain uses TRBV10-2 with TRBJ1-1, with 11 nucleotides matching TRBD1. For the CDR3, the DNA is TGCGCCAGCAGTGAGCCGGGACAGGGGGTCTCTGAAGCTTTCTTT. Translating it yields CASSEPGQGVSEAFF.